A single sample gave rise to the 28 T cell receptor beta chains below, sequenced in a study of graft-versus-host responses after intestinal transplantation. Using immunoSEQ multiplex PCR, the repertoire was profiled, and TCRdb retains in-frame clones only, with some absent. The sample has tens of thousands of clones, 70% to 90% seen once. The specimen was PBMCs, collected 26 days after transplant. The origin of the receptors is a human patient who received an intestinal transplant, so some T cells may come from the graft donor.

Here the CDR3 DNA reads TGTGCCACCAGCAGAGTAAGGCTAGCGGACACAGATACGCAGTATTTT. Protein: CATSRVRLADTDTQYF. The gene calls are TRBV15 and TRBJ2-3; 7 bases fit TRBD2. The CDR3 consists of 16 residues. Germline assignment: CDR1 LNHNV and CDR2 YYDKDF (reference sequence). The V gene end was trimmed by 1 base and the J gene end by 2 bases; junction bases not matched to a gene: 6.

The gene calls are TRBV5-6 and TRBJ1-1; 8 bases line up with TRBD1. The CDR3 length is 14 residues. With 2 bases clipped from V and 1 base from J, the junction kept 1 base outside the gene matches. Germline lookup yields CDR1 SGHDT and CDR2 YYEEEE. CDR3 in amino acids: CASSFGTGNTEAFF. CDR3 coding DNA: TGTGCCAGCAGCTTCGGGACAGGGAACACTGAAGCTTTCTTT.

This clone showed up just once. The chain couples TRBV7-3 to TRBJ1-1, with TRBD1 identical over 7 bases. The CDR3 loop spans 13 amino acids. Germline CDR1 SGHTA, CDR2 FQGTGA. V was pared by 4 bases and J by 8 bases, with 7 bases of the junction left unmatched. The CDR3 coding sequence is TGTGCCAGCAGCTCGGACAGGTTATCAGAAGCTTTCTTT. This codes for CASSSDRLSEAFF.

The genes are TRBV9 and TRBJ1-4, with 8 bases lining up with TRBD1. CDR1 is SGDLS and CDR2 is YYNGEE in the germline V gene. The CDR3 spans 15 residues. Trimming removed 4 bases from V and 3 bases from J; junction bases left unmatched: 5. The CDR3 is CASSSGGSANEKLFF. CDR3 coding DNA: TGTGCCAGCAGCTCAGGGGGCTCGGCTAATGAAAAACTGTTTTTT.

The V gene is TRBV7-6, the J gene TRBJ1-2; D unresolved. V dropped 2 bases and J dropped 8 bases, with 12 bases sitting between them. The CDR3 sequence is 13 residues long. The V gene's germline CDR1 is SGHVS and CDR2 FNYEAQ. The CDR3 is CASSLSAGSGYTF. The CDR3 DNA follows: TGTGCCAGCAGCTTAAGTGCGGGGAGCGGCTACACCTTC.

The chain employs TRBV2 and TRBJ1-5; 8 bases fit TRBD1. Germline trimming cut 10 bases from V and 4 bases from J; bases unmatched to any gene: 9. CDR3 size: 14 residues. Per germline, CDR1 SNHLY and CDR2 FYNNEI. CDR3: CAIAGTGSNQPQHF. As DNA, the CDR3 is TGTGCCATCGCCGGGACAGGCTCAAATCAGCCCCAGCATTTT.

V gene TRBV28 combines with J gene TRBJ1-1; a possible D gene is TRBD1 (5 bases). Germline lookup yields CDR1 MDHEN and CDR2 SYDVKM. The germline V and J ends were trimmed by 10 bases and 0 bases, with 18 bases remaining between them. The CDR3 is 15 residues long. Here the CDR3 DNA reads TGTGCCACCCAGGTAACCGGGGGTATGAACACTGAAGCTTTCTTT. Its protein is CATQVTGGMNTEAFF.

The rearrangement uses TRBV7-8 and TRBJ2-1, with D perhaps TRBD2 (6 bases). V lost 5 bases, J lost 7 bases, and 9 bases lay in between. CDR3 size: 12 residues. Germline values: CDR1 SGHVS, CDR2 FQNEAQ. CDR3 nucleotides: TGTGCCAGCAGCCCGGGAGTGAATGAGCAGTTCTTC. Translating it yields CASSPGVNEQFF. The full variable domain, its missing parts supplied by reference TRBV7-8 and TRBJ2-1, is GAGVSQSPRYKVAKRGQDVALRCDPISGHVSLFWYQQALGQGPEFLTYFQNEAQLDKSGLPSDRFFAERPEGSVSTLKIQRTQQEDSAVYLCASSPGVNEQFFGPGTRLTVL.

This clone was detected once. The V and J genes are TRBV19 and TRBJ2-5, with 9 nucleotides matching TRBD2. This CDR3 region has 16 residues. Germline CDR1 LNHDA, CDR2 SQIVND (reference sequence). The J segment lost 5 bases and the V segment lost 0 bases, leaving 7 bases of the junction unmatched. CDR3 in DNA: TGTGCCAGTAGTATAGATTCGCGGGAGGGCCAGGAGACCCAGTACTTC. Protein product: CASSIDSREGQETQYF. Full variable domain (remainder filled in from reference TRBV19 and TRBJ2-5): DGGITQSPKYLFRKEGQNVTLSCEQNLNHDAMYWYRQDPGQGLRLIYYSQIVNDFQKGDIAEGYSVSREKKESFPLTVTSAQKNPTAFYLCASSIDSREGQETQYFGPGTRLLVL.

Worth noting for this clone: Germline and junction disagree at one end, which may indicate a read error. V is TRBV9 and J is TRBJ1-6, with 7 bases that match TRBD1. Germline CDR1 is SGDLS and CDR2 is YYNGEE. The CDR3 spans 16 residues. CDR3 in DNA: TGTGCCAGCAGCCATTCGGACAGGAACTATAATCCACCCCTCCACTTT. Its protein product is CASSHSDRNYNPPLHF.

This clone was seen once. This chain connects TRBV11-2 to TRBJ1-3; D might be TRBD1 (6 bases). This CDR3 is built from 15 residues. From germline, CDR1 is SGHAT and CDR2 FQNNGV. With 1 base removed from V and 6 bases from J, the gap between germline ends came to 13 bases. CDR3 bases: TGTGCCAGCAGCTTAGCGGCAGGGGCTGAAAACACCATATATTTT. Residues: CASSLAAGAENTIYF.

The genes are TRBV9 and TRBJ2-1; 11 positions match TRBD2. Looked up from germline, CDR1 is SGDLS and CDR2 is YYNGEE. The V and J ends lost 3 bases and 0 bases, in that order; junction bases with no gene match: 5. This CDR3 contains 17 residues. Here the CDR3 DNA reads TGTGCCAGCAGCGAGGGGACTAGCGGTAGCTCCTACAATGAGCAGTTCTTC. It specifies CASSEGTSGSSYNEQFF.

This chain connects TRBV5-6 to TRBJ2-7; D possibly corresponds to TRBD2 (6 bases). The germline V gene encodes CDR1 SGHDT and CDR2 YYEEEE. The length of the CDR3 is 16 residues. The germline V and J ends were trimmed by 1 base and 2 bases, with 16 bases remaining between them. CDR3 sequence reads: CASSLKGGDLAYEQYF. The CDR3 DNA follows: TGTGCCAGCAGCTTGAAAGGCGGGGACCTAGCCTACGAGCAGTACTTC.

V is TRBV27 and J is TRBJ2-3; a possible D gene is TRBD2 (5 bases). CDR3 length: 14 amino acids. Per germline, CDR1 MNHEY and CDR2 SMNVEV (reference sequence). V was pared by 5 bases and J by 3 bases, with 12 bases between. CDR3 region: CASSPLATTDTQYF. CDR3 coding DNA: TGTGCCAGCAGTCCTCTAGCTACTACAGATACGCAGTATTTT.

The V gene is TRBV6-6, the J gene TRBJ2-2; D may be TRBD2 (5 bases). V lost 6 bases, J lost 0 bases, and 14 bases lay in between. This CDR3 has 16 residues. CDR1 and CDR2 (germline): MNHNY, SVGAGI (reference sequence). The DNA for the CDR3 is TGTGCCAGCAGGTTCGATCCGGGAACGAACACCGGGGAGCTGTTTTTT. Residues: CASRFDPGTNTGELFF.

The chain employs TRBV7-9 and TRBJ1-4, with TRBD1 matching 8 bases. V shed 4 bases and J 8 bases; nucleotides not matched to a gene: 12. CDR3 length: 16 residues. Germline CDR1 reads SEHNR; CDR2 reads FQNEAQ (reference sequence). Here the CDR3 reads CASSSSAGGLGEKLFF. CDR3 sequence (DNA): TGTGCCAGCAGCTCCTCCGCAGGGGGCTTGGGGGAAAAACTGTTTTTT.

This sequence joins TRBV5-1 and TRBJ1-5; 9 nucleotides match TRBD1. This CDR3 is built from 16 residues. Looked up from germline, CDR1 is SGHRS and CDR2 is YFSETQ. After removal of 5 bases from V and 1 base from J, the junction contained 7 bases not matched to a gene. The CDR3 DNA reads TGCGCCAGCAGGCCAGACAGGGGGATGAGCAATCAGCCCCAGCATTTT. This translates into CASRPDRGMSNQPQHF.

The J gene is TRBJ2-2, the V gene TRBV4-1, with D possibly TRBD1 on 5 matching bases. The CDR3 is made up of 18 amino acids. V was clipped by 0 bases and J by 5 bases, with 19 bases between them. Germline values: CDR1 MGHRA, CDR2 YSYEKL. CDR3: CASSQEETVLFGTGELFF. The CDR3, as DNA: TGCGCCAGCAGCCAAGAGGAGACAGTACTCTTTGGAACCGGGGAGCTGTTTTTT.

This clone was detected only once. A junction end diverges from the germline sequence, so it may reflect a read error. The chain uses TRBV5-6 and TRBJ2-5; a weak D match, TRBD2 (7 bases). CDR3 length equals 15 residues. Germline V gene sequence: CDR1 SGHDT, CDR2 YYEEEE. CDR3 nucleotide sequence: TGTGCCAGCAGCGGGAGGGGGATTCTGGAGGAGAGCCAGTACTTC. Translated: CASSGRGILEESQYF.

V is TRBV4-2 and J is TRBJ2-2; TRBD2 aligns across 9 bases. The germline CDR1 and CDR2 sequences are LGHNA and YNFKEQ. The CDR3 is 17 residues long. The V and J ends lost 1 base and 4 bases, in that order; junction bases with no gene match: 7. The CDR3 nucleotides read TGTGCCAGCAGCCAAGGGTGGTCTAGCGGGGTCACCGGGGAGCTGTTTTTT. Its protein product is CASSQGWSSGVTGELFF.

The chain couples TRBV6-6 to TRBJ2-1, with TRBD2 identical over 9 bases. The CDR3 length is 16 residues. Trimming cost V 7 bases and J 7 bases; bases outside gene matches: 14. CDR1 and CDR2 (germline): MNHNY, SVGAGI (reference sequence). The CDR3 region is CASTPSWGGRANEQFF. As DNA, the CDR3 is TGTGCCAGCACCCCTTCTTGGGGCGGGAGGGCAAATGAGCAGTTCTTC.

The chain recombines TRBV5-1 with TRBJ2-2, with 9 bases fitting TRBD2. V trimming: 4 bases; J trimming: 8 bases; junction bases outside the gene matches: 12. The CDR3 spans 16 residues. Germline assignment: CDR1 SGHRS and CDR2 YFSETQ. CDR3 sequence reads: CASSPSGAVLVGELFF. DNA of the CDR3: TGCGCCAGCAGCCCTAGCGGGGCGGTTTTGGTGGGGGAGCTGTTTTTT.

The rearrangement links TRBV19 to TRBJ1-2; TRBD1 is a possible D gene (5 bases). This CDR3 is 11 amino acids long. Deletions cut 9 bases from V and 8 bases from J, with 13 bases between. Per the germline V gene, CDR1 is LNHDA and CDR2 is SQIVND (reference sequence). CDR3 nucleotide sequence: TGTGCCAGCCAGGGACTTGGCGGCTACACCTTC. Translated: CASQGLGGYTF. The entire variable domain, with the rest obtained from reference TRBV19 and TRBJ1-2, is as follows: DGGITQSPKYLFRKEGQNVTLSCEQNLNHDAMYWYRQDPGQGLRLIYYSQIVNDFQKGDIAEGYSVSREKKESFPLTVTSAQKNPTAFYLCASQGLGGYTFGSGTRLTVV.

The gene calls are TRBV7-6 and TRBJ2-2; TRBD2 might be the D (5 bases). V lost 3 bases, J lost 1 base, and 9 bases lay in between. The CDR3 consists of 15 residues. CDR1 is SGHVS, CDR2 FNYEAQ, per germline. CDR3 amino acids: CASSFSGMNTGELFF. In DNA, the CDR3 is TGTGCCAGCAGCTTTTCCGGGATGAACACCGGGGAGCTGTTTTTT.

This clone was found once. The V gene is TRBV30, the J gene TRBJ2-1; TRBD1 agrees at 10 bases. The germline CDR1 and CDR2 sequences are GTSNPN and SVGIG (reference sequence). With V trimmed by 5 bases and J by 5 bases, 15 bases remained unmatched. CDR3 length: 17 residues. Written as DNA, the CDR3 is TGTGCCTGGTCAGGGGACAGGGGTCTGGGGGCCCACAATGAGCAGTTCTTC. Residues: CAWSGDRGLGAHNEQFF.

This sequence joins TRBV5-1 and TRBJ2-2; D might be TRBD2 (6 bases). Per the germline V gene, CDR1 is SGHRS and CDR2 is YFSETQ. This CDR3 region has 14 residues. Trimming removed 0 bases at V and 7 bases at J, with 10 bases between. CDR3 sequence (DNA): TGCGCCAGCAGCTTGGAACGGGAGATCGGGGAGCTGTTTTTT. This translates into CASSLEREIGELFF. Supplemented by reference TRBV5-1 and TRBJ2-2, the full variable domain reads KAGVTQTPRYLIKTRGQQVTLSCSPISGHRSVSWYQQTPGQGLQFLFEYFSETQRNKGNFPGRFSGRQFSNSRSEMNVSTLELGDSALYLCASSLEREIGELFFGEGSRLTVL.

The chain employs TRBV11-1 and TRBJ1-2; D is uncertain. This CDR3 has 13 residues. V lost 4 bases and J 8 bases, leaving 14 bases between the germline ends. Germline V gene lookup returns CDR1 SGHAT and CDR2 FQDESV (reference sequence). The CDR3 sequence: CASSSSPGKGYTF. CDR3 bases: TGTGCCAGCAGCTCGTCCCCCGGGAAAGGCTACACCTTC.

The CDR3 loop is CASSRSGSANEKLFF. CDR3 nucleotide sequence: TGTGCCAGCAGCCGATCAGGATCGGCTAATGAAAAACTGTTTTTT. The rearrangement uses TRBV7-9 and TRBJ1-4; D call uncertain. The CDR3 loop spans 15 amino acids. Germline V CDR1 and CDR2: SEHNR, FQNEAQ (reference sequence). Trimming shortened V by 5 bases and J by 3 bases, and 13 bases separated the two germline ends.